This T cell receptor beta chain appears in the sequencing data of a study of regulatory T cells in long-lasting Graves disease. Across the study: Persistent cases were those of Graves' disease that involved over 5 years of antithyroid drugs with positive TSH receptor antibodies.

Arm-PCR of CDR3 regions and iRepertoire HTBI primers were used to build TCR beta libraries. TCRdb reprocessed the multiplex PCR reads with MiXCR, giving one entry per CDR3 protein. The sample has fewer than 550,000 distinct CDR3 sequences, 20% to 25% seen once. Germline V gene lookup returns CDR1 SGHTA and CDR2 FQGNSA. CDR3 length: 15 residues. V was pared by 8 bases and J by 4 bases, with 21 bases between. This sample's time point: persistent/refractory GD, antithyroid drugs over 5 years with positive TRAb. There was RNA extracted from PBMCs, and the TCR library was made from it. The chain is built from TRBV7-2 and TRBJ2-7, with D perhaps being TRBD1 or TRBD2 (6 bases each). The receptor was derived from a female donor with Graves disease. This specimen consisted of peripheral blood mononuclear cells (PBMCs), obtained when the disease was refractory, from a patient treated with antithyroid drugs. For the CDR3, the DNA is TGTGCCAGCCATCCGAGGGGGGCCGGCCCATACGAGCAGTACTTC. It is translated as CASHPRGAGPYEQYF.